The 14 T cell receptor beta chains given below trace back to one sample, sequenced in a study of T cells in Graves' hyperthyroidism and ophthalmopathy. TCR beta CDR3 regions were amplified from RNA. The study used the HTBI primer set for a first-round RT-PCR of the TCR CDR3. Each CDR3 protein is one row after TCRdb ran MiXCR on the multiplex PCR reads. The sample includes more than 500,000 distinct CDR3 sequences, roughly 15% of them seen just once. Sequenced: blood. The receptors here all came from a woman aged 40 to 49 with Graves' ophthalmopathy.

This sequence joins TRBV11-2 and TRBJ2-5; no clear D gene. The germline V gene encodes CDR1 SGHAT and CDR2 FQNNGV. V lost 1 base, J lost 5 bases, and 14 bases lay in between. The CDR3 has 15 amino acids. The CDR3 DNA reads as TGTGCCAGCAGCTTAGCGGGTCACACGTCGGAGACCCAGTACTTC. As protein: CASSLAGHTSETQYF.

There are many counts of this clonotype. The V call is TRBV28, the J call TRBJ2-2; D is possibly TRBD2 (7 bases). Germline CDR1 is MDHEN and CDR2 is SYDVKM. Trimming shortened V by 2 bases and J by 6 bases, and 16 bases separated the two germline ends. The CDR3 totals 16 residues. CDR3 bases: TGTGCCAGCAGTTTACCGGGGGCCGGACTAGCCGGGGAGCTGTTTTTT. This translates into CASSLPGAGLAGELFF.

This clonotype was picked up many times. The chain links TRBV24-1 to TRBJ2-7; 11 bases fit TRBD1. The CDR3 is 15 amino acids. Trimming at V came to 3 bases and at J to 6 bases, leaving 6 bases not matched to a gene. Germline V gene data show CDR1 as KGHDR and CDR2 as SFDVKD. CDR3 protein: CATSDPGQGAGEQYF. The CDR3 DNA follows: TGTGCCACCAGTGATCCCGGACAGGGGGCGGGCGAGCAGTACTTC.

This clonotype was picked up many times. This chain joins TRBV6-2 or TRBV6-3 and TRBJ2-7, with D maybe TRBD1 (6 bases). Per germline, CDR1 MNHEY and CDR2 SVGEGT. Trimming removed 2 bases from V and 0 bases from J, with 14 bases in between. There are 16 residues in the CDR3. The CDR3 sequence is CASSYTRGSYSYEQYF. The CDR3 nucleotides are TGTGCCAGCAGTTACACCAGGGGCTCGTACTCCTACGAGCAGTACTTC.

This clonotype turned up a few times. The chain employs TRBV6-5 and TRBJ2-2, with unresolved D. The CDR3 is made up of 17 amino acids. V was shortened by 2 bases and J by 3 bases, with 16 bases between the two germline ends. The germline CDR1 and CDR2 sequences are MNHEY and SVGAGI. The CDR3 DNA reads TGTGCCAGCAGTTACGGGCTCGCCGAATTCTACACCGGGGAGCTGTTTTTT. This codes for CASSYGLAEFYTGELFF.

This clonotype showed up many times. The chain recombines TRBV14 with TRBJ1-1; 10 nucleotides line up with TRBD1. With V trimmed by 4 bases and J by 4 bases, 6 bases remained unmatched. The CDR3 has 15 amino acids. Germline lookup yields CDR1 SGHDN and CDR2 FVKESK. The CDR3 DNA follows: TGTGCCAGCAGCCCCTTGGACAGGGGGTTCACTGAAGCTTTCTTT. It encodes CASSPLDRGFTEAFF.

The rearrangement links TRBV5-1 to TRBJ2-2, with 7 bases aligning to TRBD1. CDR3 length: 15 amino acids. V was clipped by 0 bases and J by 4 bases; unmatched bases: 3. Germline V gene sequence: CDR1 SGHRS, CDR2 YFSETQ. The CDR3 loop is CASSLEGGPTGELFF. The CDR3 coding sequence is TGCGCCAGCAGCTTGGAAGGGGGCCCCACCGGGGAGCTGTTTTTT.

This clonotype was counted between two and nine times. The genes are TRBV13 and TRBJ1-1; perhaps TRBD1 as D (5 bases). Trimming removed 4 bases from V and 3 bases from J, with 12 bases in between. This CDR3 region has 14 residues. Germline values: CDR1 PRHDT, CDR2 FYEKMQ (reference sequence). CDR3 coding DNA: TGTGCCAGCAGCTATCAACGGGACTACACTGAAGCTTTCTTT. The encoded protein is CASSYQRDYTEAFF.

The chain uses TRBV11-1 and TRBJ2-6; D gene unclear. This CDR3 comprises 16 residues. The V gene's germline CDR1 is SGHAT and CDR2 FQDESV (reference sequence). V was shortened by 3 bases and J by 1 base, with 10 bases between the two germline ends. The CDR3 spells CASSLFRASGANVLTF. The CDR3 DNA is TGTGCCAGCAGCTTGTTTCGGGCTTCTGGGGCCAACGTCCTGACTTTC. Variable domain in full (rest from reference TRBV11-1 and TRBJ2-6): EAEVAQSPRYKITEKSQAVAFWCDPISGHATLYWYRQILGQGPELLVQFQDESVVDDSQLPKDRFSAERLKGVDSTLKIQPAELGDSAMYLCASSLFRASGANVLTFGAGSRLTVL.

This chain links TRBV7-3 with TRBJ2-7; 10 bases are a match to TRBD2. Germline V gene lookup returns CDR1 SGHTA and CDR2 FQGTGA. Trimming cost V 3 bases and J 0 bases; bases outside gene matches: 5. This CDR3 comprises 16 residues. In nucleotides, the CDR3 is TGTGCCAGCAGCTTTGGACTAGCGGCAAGCTCCTACGAGCAGTACTTC. This codes for CASSFGLAASSYEQYF. Complete variable domain (other parts from reference TRBV7-3 and TRBJ2-7): GAGVSQTPSNKVTEKGKYVELRCDPISGHTALYWYRQSLGQGPEFLIYFQGTGAADDSGLPNDRFFAVRPEGSVSTLKIQRTERGDSAVYLCASSFGLAASSYEQYFGPGTRLTVT.

In its sample, this clonotype was seen many times. The V call is TRBV7-2, the J call TRBJ2-5; tentatively, D is TRBD1 (5 bases). Germline V gene data show CDR1 as SGHTA and CDR2 as FQGNSA. V gave up 2 bases and J gave up 4 bases, with 11 bases separating them. The CDR3 runs to 14 residues. In DNA, the CDR3 is TGTGCCAGCAGCTTAATGCAGGGAACAGAGACCCAGTACTTC. Encoded protein: CASSLMQGTETQYF.

This clonotype was seen at least ten times. This chain uses TRBV30 with TRBJ1-1, with D possibly matching TRBD1 (6 bases). From germline, CDR1 is GTSNPN and CDR2 SVGIG (reference sequence). The V gene lost 4 bases and the J gene lost 1 base, with 16 bases spanning the gap. The CDR3 extends over 15 amino acids. CDR3: CAWTLKGVRNTEAFF. CDR3 in DNA: TGTGCCTGGACTCTCAAGGGGGTCCGGAACACTGAAGCTTTCTTT.

This clonotype was detected many times. The CDR3 nucleotides are TGTGCCAGCAGTCCCGATAGCGGGAGGGGCATCTACGAGCAGTACTTC. Encoded protein: CASSPDSGRGIYEQYF. The rearrangement joins TRBV6-5 to TRBJ2-7, with 11 bases matching TRBD2. The germline CDR1 and CDR2 sequences are MNHEY and SVGAGI. The ends lost 5 bases at V and 3 bases at J; junction bases unmatched: 9. The CDR3 contains 16 residues.

This clonotype has at least ten counts. V usage is TRBV5-1 and J usage is TRBJ1-1; a weak D match, TRBD1 (6 bases). Trimming pared 4 bases from V and 4 bases from J, leaving 11 bases between. The germline V gene encodes CDR1 SGHRS and CDR2 YFSETQ. The CDR3 has 13 residues. CDR3: CASSKEGVTEAFF. Here the CDR3 DNA reads TGCGCCAGCAGCAAGGAGGGGGTCACTGAAGCTTTCTTT.